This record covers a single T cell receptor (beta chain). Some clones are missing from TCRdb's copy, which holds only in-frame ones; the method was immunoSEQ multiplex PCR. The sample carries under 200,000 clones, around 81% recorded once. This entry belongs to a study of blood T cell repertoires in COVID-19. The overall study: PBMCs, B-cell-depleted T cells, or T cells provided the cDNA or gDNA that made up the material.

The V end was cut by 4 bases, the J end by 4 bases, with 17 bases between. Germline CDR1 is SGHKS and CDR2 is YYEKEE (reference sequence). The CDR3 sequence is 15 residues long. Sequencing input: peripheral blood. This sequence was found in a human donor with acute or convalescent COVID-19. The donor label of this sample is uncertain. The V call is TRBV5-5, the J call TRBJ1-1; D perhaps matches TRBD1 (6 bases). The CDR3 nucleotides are TGTGCCAGCAGCCCCAGGTCCCAGGGGATCACTGAAGCTTTCTTT. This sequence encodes CASSPRSQGITEAFF.